These T cell receptor beta chains were read from a single sample in a study of PD-1 blockade in classical Hodgkin lymphoma. Profiling relied on immunoSEQ multiplex PCR, and the TCRdb table lists in-frame clones only, not all of them. The sample consists of nearly 60,000 clones, approximately 90% of them appearing once. This specimen consisted of peripheral blood mononuclear cells (PBMCs), obtained before the second cycle of nivolumab. The receptors derive from a human donor with classical Hodgkin lymphoma. Each CDR3 is given with its conserved first and last residue. The order of the fields is V gene, CDR3 protein.

V gene: TRBV30
CDR3 protein: CAWKQVLSSSTDTQYF

V gene: TRBV30
CDR3 protein: CACWTSPNNEQFF

V gene: TRBV6-4
CDR3 protein: CASIKSGRNSGNTIYF

V gene: TRBV15
CDR3 protein: CATSKGREPGELFF

V gene: TRBV27
CDR3 protein: CASSPWAGTDNSPLHF

V gene: TRBV6-5
CDR3 protein: CASTIHRNTEAFF

V gene: TRBV10-3
CDR3 protein: CAISLGQGMAGYTF

V gene: TRBV4-3
CDR3 protein: CASSHGLAGSTQETQYF

V gene: TRBV5-1
CDR3 protein: CARPLPGPDNEQFF

V gene: TRBV4-1
CDR3 protein: CASSQEGQTNTGELFF

V gene: TRBV19
CDR3 protein: CASSIPTGSLNTEAFF

V gene: TRBV18
CDR3 protein: CASSPPNGQGNGYTF

V gene: TRBV28
CDR3 protein: CASNLGATNEKLFF

V gene: TRBV5-4
CDR3 protein: CASSSPEGGAGNEKLFF

V gene: TRBV25-1
CDR3 protein: CASSLLGDTQYF

V gene: TRBV5-1
CDR3 protein: CASSYGGSSGANVLTF

V gene: TRBV5-1
CDR3 protein: CASSRDSLGSLYEQYF

V gene: TRBV9
CDR3 protein: CASSVGGALNEKLFF

V gene: TRBV2
CDR3 protein: CASGNFPGQESRAYGNTIYF

V gene: TRBV4-1
CDR3 protein: CASSQGHNPGAEAFF

V gene: TRBV9
CDR3 protein: CASSPEGRDGTQYF

V gene: TRBV30
CDR3 protein: CAWIPRPSNTEAFF

V gene: TRBV7-9
CDR3 protein: CASSPGQGSEKLFF

V gene: TRBV9
CDR3 protein: CASSVLAGDWYEQYF

V gene: TRBV4-1
CDR3 protein: CASSPREPYEQFF

V gene: TRBV9
CDR3 protein: CASSLSGSQGNEQFF

V gene: TRBV6-1
CDR3 protein: CASRHRAIGDQPQHF

V gene: TRBV7-9
CDR3 protein: CASSHPITGTSTDTQYF

V gene: TRBV5-5
CDR3 protein: CASSLVGSEQYF

V gene: TRBV4-3
CDR3 protein: CASSQEIAGVYYEQYF

V gene: TRBV5-8
CDR3 protein: CASSLAWQGDDEQYF

V gene: TRBV6-5
CDR3 protein: CASSLQAGNTIYF

V gene: TRBV18
CDR3 protein: CASSPGTGLGYQPQHF

V gene: TRBV7-3
CDR3 protein: CASSLSGRYQETQYF

V gene: TRBV5-1
CDR3 protein: CASSLELAGQETQYF

V gene: TRBV16
CDR3 protein: CASSQIARQGSQPQHF

V gene: TRBV6-1
CDR3 protein: CASSEAQTGRQYF

V gene: TRBV5-4
CDR3 protein: CASSQQWSTYEQYF

V gene: TRBV5-1
CDR3 protein: CASRVGQAGTEAFF

V gene: TRBV9
CDR3 protein: CASSVSSEAYGYTF

V gene: TRBV6-5
CDR3 protein: CASSYFSTGLSGELFF

V gene: TRBV19
CDR3 protein: CASSILGSSGNTIYF

V gene: TRBV6-5
CDR3 protein: CASSYRPLLYGYTF

V gene: TRBV7-8
CDR3 protein: CASSPDRNSYEQYF

V gene: TRBV13
CDR3 protein: CASSLQGGQNNEQFF

V gene: TRBV21-1
CDR3 protein: CASSKVGQGNEQFF

V gene: TRBV27
CDR3 protein: CASSFLSGGSYNEQFF

V gene: TRBV30
CDR3 protein: CAWSRGDETQYF

V gene: TRBV18
CDR3 protein: CASSPGLTGYEQYF

V gene: TRBV4-1
CDR3 protein: CASSQGRPGTGPTNYGYTF

V gene: TRBV6-1
CDR3 protein: CASSTGNEDRNTIYF